A selection of T cell receptor beta chains follows, all from one sample in a study of blood T cell repertoires in COVID-19. Sequencing used immunoSEQ multiplex PCR; TCRdb keeps in-frame clones, though not all of them. The sample shows 300,000 or so clones, around 87% of them seen only once. Input material: peripheral blood. The source is a man between 65 and 80 years old with acute or convalescent COVID-19. The CDR3 runs from the conserved cysteine through the conserved F or W. The D gene is left open where the match is weak. The listing skips clone size in some rows; elsewhere it reads once, few, many or a size class.

>-|TRBV10-1|TRBJ1-6|-
CASSGQKNSPLHF
TGCGCCAGCAGTGGACAGAAAAATTCACCCCTCCACTTT
>-|TRBV6-6|TRBJ1-5|-
CASSQPSPGSNQPQHF
TGTGCCAGCAGTCAACCGAGCCCGGGTAGCAATCAGCCCCAGCATTTT
>TRBD1|TRBV14|TRBJ1-4|-
CASSDRVRDEKLFF
TGTGCCAGCTCGGACAGGGTCCGTGATGAAAAACTGTTTTTT
>TRBD1|TRBV6-5|TRBJ1-5|-
CASSTGQANQPQHF
TGTGCCAGCAGCACAGGACAGGCCAATCAGCCCCAGCATTTT
>-|TRBV9|TRBJ2-3|-
CASSVGGQRSDTQYF
TGTGCCAGCAGCGTAGGAGGGCAGCGCTCAGATACGCAGTATTTT
>-|TRBV2|TRBJ1-1|-
CASSDQGNTEAFF
TGTGCCAGCAGTGATCAGGGGAACACTGAAGCTTTCTTT
>-|TRBV10-3|TRBJ1-2|once
CATFPGVNGYTF
TGTGCCACCTTCCCCGGTGTAAATGGCTACACCTTC
>TRBD1|TRBV19|TRBJ1-6|-
CASSTRTGIGSPLHF
TGTGCCAGTAGTACACGGACAGGGATAGGTTCACCCCTCCACTTT
>-|TRBV14|TRBJ2-3|-
CASSQVGLDADTQYF
TGTGCCAGCAGCCAAGTCGGCCTAGATGCAGATACGCAGTATTTT
>-|TRBV5-8|TRBJ2-7|few
CASRRESHEQYF
TGTGCCAGCCGTCGGGAATCCCACGAGCAGTACTTC
>-|TRBV4-2|TRBJ2-3|-
CASSQDSRSADTQYF
TGTGCCAGCAGCCAAGATTCCCGCAGCGCAGATACGCAGTATTTT